The 4 T cell receptor beta chains in this list originate from one sample, sequenced in a study of technical replicates of blood from four donors. The assay was immunoSEQ multiplex PCR, and TCRdb's table has in-frame clones only and misses some. The sample has tens of thousands of clones, 91% seen once; the top ten hold about 0.4%. Sequenced material: T cells isolated from PBMCs. Source of these receptors: a human donor in good health. Some clones in this sample may be carry-over from other donors' samples.

This rearrangement joins TRBV25-1 to TRBJ1-5; D is uncertain. The CDR3 sequence is 14 residues long. From germline, CDR1 is MGHDK and CDR2 SYGVNS. Deletions cut 3 bases from V and 4 bases from J, with 10 bases between. The CDR3 loop is CASSERATNQPQHF. CDR3 sequence (DNA): TGTGCCAGCAGTGAGAGGGCAACTAATCAGCCCCAGCATTTT.

This clone has only one observation. J is TRBJ2-7 and V is TRBV7-6, with 8 bases identical to TRBD1. The CDR3 sequence is 14 residues long. J lost 5 bases, V lost 5 bases, and 8 bases had no gene match. Germline V lookup: CDR1 SGHVS, CDR2 FNYEAQ. CDR3 DNA: TGTGCCAGCAGCCTCGCTGGGACAGGCCACGAGCAGTACTTC. Protein: CASSLAGTGHEQYF.

The chain has TRBV4-2 and TRBJ2-3, with 9 bases that match TRBD2. The CDR3 contains 15 residues. V dropped 0 bases and J dropped 4; count of bases not matched to a gene: 2. Germline V lookup: CDR1 LGHNA, CDR2 YNFKEQ. CDR3 DNA: TGTGCCAGCAGCCAAGAGGCGGGAGGGGCAGATACGCAGTATTTT. Its translation is CASSQEAGGADTQYF.

The V and J genes are TRBV12-2 and TRBJ1-2; the table's TRBD1 call for D was not verified on the DNA. TRBV12-2 is labeled a pseudogene. The CDR3 consists of 18 residues. CDR3 loop: CASRLPKGRDRGPYGYTF. The CDR3 DNA follows: TGTGCAAGTCGCTTACCCAAAGGTAGGGACAGGGGGCCTTATGGCTACACCTTC.